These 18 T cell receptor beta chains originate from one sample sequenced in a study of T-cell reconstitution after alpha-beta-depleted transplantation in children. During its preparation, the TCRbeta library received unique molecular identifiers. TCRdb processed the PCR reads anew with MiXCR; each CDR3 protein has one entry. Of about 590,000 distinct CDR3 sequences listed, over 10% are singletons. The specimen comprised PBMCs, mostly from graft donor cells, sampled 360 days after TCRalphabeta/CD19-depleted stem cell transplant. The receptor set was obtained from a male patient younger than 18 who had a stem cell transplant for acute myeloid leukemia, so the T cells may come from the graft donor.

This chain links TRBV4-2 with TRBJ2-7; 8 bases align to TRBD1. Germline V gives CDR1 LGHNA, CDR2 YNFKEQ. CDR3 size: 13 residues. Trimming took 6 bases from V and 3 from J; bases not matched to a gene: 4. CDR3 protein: CASSGQGFYEQYF. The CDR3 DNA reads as TGTGCCAGCAGTGGACAGGGATTCTACGAGCAGTACTTC.

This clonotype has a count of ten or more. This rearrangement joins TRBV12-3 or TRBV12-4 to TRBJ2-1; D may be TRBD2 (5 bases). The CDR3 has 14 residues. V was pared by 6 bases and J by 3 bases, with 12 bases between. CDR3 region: CASRNRGFYNEQFF. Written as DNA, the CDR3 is TGTGCCAGCAGAAATCGGGGATTCTACAATGAGCAGTTCTTC.

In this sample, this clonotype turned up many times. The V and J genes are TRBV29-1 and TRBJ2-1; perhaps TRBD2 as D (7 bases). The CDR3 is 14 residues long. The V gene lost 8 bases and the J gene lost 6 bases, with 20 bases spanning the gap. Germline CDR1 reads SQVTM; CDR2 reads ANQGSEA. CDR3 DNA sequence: TGCAGCTTTTCTAGGGAGGGGGTCTTCAATGAGCAGTTCTTC. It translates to CSFSREGVFNEQFF.

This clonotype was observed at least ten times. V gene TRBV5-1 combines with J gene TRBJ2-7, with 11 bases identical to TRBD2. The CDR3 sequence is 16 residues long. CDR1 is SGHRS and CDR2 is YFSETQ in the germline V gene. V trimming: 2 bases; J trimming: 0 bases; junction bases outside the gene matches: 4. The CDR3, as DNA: TGCGCCAGCAGCTTCGAACTAGCGGGAGACTCCTACGAGCAGTACTTC. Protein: CASSFELAGDSYEQYF.

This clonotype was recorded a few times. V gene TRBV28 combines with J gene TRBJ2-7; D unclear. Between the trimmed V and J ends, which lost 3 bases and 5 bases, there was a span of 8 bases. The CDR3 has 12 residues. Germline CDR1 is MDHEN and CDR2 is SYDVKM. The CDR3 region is CASSLLSDEQYF. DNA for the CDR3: TGTGCCAGCAGTTTGTTATCTGACGAGCAGTACTTC.

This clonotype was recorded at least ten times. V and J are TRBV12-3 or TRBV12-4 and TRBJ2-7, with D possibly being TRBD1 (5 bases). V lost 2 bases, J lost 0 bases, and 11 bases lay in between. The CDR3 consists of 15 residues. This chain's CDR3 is CASSLFRQSSYEQYF. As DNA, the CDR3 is TGTGCCAGCAGTTTATTCAGACAGAGCTCCTACGAGCAGTACTTC.

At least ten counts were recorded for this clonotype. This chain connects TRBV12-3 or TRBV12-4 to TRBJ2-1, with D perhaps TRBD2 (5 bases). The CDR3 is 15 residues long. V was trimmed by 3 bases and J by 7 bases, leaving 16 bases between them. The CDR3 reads CASSFVRALGNEQFF. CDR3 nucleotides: TGTGCCAGCAGTTTCGTGAGGGCCTTAGGGAATGAGCAGTTCTTC.

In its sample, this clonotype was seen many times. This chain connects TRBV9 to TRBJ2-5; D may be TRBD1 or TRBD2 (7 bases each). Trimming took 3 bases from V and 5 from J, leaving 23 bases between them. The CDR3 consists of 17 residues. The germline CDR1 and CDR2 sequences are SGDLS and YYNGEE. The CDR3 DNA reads TGTGCCAGCAGCGCGTATACCAGCGGGACAGAGAGGGAGACCCAGTACTTC. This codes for CASSAYTSGTERETQYF.

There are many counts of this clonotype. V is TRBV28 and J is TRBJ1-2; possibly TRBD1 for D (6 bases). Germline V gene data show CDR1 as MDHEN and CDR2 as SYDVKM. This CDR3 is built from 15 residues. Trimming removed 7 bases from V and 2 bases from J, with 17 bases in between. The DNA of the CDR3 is TGTGCCAGCACTGATCTTTACAGGGCAAACTATGGCTACACCTTC. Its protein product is CASTDLYRANYGYTF.

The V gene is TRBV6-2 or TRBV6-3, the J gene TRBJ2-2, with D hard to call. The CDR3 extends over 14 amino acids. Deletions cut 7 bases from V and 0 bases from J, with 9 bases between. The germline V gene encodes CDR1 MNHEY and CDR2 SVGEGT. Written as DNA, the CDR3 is TGTGCCAGCAAGGCGGAGCCGAACACCGGGGAGCTGTTTTTT. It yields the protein CASKAEPNTGELFF.

CDR3 amino acids: CASSSSRERVNEQFF. The CDR3 nucleotides are TGTGCCAGCAGCTCGTCGAGGGAGCGGGTCAATGAGCAGTTCTTC. The chain carries TRBV7-9 and TRBJ2-1; maybe TRBD2 (6 bases). This CDR3 region has 15 residues. V lost 4 bases and J lost 6, with 16 bases in between. Germline CDR1 and CDR2: SEHNR and FQNEAQ (reference sequence).

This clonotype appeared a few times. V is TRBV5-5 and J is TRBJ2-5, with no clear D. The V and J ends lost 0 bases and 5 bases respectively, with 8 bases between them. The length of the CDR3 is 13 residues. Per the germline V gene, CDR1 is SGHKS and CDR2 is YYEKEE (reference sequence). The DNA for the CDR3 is TGTGCCAGCAGCTTGGCCGATGAGGAGACCCAGTACTTC. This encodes CASSLADEETQYF.

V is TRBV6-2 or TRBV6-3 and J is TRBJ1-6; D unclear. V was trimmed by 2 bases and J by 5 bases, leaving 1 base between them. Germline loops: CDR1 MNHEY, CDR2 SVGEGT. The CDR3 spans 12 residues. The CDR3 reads CASSYDNSPLHF. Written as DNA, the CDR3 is TGTGCCAGCAGTTACGATAATTCACCCCTCCACTTT.

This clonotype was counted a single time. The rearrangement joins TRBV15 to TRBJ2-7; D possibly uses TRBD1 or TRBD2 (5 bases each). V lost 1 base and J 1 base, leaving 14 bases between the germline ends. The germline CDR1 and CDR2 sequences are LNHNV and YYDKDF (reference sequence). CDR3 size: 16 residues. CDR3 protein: CATSRVAWDGSYEQYF. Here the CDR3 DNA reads TGTGCCACCAGCAGAGTAGCCTGGGACGGATCCTACGAGCAGTACTTC.

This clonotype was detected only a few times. The CDR3 region is CSAPKPGTELYNEQFF. In DNA form, the CDR3 reads TGCAGTGCCCCCAAACCCGGGACAGAGCTGTACAATGAGCAGTTCTTC. V and J are TRBV20-1 and TRBJ2-1, with 7 bases lining up with TRBD1. The trim removed 6 bases at V and 4 bases at J, leaving 15 bases unmatched. The CDR3 is made up of 16 amino acids. The germline V gene has CDR1 DFQATT and CDR2 SNEGSKA (reference sequence).

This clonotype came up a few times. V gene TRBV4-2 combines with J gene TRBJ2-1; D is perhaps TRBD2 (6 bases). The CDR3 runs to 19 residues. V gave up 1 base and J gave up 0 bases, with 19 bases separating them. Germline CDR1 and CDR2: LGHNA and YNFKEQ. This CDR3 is CASSQALRGRGSSYNEQFF. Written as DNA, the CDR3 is TGTGCCAGCAGCCAAGCGCTTCGCGGGCGGGGTAGCTCCTACAATGAGCAGTTCTTC.

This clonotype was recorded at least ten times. DNA for the CDR3: TGCAGTGCTAGTTATACTAGCGGTGCCTACGAGCAGTACTTC. This encodes CSASYTSGAYEQYF. The V and J genes are TRBV20-1 and TRBJ2-7; 8 bases are shared with TRBD2. V lost 3 bases and J lost 2; bases outside the gene matches: 6. The CDR3 consists of 14 residues. In germline, CDR1 is DFQATT, CDR2 SNEGSKA (reference sequence).

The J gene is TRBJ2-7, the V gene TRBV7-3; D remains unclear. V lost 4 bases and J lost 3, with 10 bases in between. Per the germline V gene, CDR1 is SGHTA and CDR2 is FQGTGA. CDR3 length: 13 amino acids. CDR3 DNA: TGTGCCAGCAGCTCCCGGAACCTCTACGAGCAGTACTTC. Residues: CASSSRNLYEQYF.